Presented here are 31 T cell receptor beta chains from one specimen sequenced in a study of blood T cell repertoires in COVID-19. TCRdb's table, derived via immunoSEQ multiplex PCR, lists solely in-frame clones and lacks some. The table includes over 200,000 clones, approximately 91% detected once. The sequenced material came from peripheral blood. These receptors were obtained from a woman in her fifties or sixties with acute or convalescent COVID-19.

This clone was seen a single time. The chain is built from TRBV10-3 and TRBJ2-3; 7 nucleotides line up with TRBD1. V lost 5 bases to trimming and J lost 0 bases; unmatched junction nucleotides: 2. The CDR3 covers 14 residues. Germline CDR1 ENHRY, CDR2 SYGVKD. CDR3 protein: CAISKGQSTDTQYF. CDR3 DNA sequence: TGTGCCATCAGTAAGGGACAGAGCACAGATACGCAGTATTTT.

With respect to this clone: A junction boundary mismatches the germline segment, possibly from a read error. The CDR3 loop reads CASSFTAGNSGYTF. The CDR3 nucleotides are TGTGCCAGCAGCTTCACTGCGGGAAACTCTGGCTACACCTTC. The V call is TRBV7-9, the J call TRBJ1-2; D is unresolved. CDR1 and CDR2 from the germline V gene are SEHNR and FQNEAQ (reference sequence). This CDR3 comprises 14 residues.

The gene calls are TRBV27 and TRBJ2-5, with 8 bases identical to TRBD1. Per germline, CDR1 MNHEY and CDR2 SMNVEV (reference sequence). V dropped 4 bases and J dropped 5; count of bases not matched to a gene: 6. The CDR3 has 14 amino acids. CDR3 sequence: CASSSRTGIETQYF. CDR3 bases: TGTGCCAGCAGTTCACGGACAGGGATTGAGACCCAGTACTTC.

The V call is TRBV7-9, the J call TRBJ2-3; D perhaps matches TRBD2 (6 bases). This CDR3 has 14 residues. Germline V lookup: CDR1 SEHNR, CDR2 FQNEAQ (reference sequence). The V and J ends lost 4 bases and 3 bases respectively, with 11 bases between them. In DNA form, the CDR3 reads TGTGCCAGCAGCTACAGTGCGGGGACAGATACGCAGTATTTT. Translation: CASSYSAGTDTQYF.

V and J are TRBV20-1 and TRBJ1-6, with TRBD1 identical over 10 bases. The V segment lost 3 bases and the J segment 9 bases; nucleotides outside the gene matches: 5. CDR1 and CDR2 from the germline V gene are DFQATT and SNEGSKA (reference sequence). The CDR3 spans 14 residues. This CDR3 is CSASWTGGGSPLHF. DNA for the CDR3: TGCAGTGCTAGTTGGACAGGGGGAGGTTCACCCCTCCACTTT.

The V gene is TRBV3-1 (or the pseudogene TRBV3-2), the J gene TRBJ1-4, with a weak D call TRBD1 (5 bases). The CDR3 is 15 residues long. Germline assignment: CDR1 LGHDT and CDR2 YNNKEL (reference sequence). Trimming took off 6 bases at V and 3 bases at J, with 14 bases between the two ends. DNA of the CDR3: TGTGCCAGCAGTTCGGGGGTTACGGCTAATGAAAAACTGTTTTTT. Protein product: CASSSGVTANEKLFF.

This chain uses TRBV14 with TRBJ2-7; possibly TRBD1 for D (5 bases). CDR3 size: 14 residues. V was trimmed by 0 bases and J by 6 bases, leaving 12 bases between them. The germline V gene has CDR1 SGHDN and CDR2 FVKESK. The CDR3 sequence: CASSQDWQGSEQYF. The CDR3 nucleotides read TGTGCCAGCAGCCAAGATTGGCAGGGAAGCGAGCAGTACTTC.

The rearrangement uses TRBV7-9 and TRBJ1-5; no firm D call. Trimming took off 2 bases at V and 0 bases at J, with 5 bases between the two ends. Germline values: CDR1 SEHNR, CDR2 FQNEAQ (reference sequence). This CDR3 contains 14 residues. The DNA of the CDR3 is TGTGCCAGCAGCTTATTCGGTAGCAATCAGCCCCAGCATTTT. Its protein product is CASSLFGSNQPQHF.

This chain uses TRBV6-5 with TRBJ1-1; 12 bases are a match to TRBD1. The trim removed 8 bases at V and 8 bases at J, leaving 6 bases unmatched. There are 13 residues in the CDR3. Germline V CDR1 and CDR2: MNHEY, SVGAGI. CDR3 DNA: TGTGCCAGCGAGGGACAGGGGGCGTCGGAAGCTTTCTTT. Translating gives CASEGQGASEAFF.

This clone appeared once. This chain connects TRBV18 to TRBJ2-2; 10 bases agree with TRBD1. The junction had 8 bases not matched to a gene; V was cut back by 5 bases and J by 2 bases. The CDR3 sequence is 17 residues long. The germline V gene has CDR1 KGHSH and CDR2 LQKENI. The CDR3, as DNA: TGTGCCAGCTCATCTCTAAGGGACAGGGGAAACACCGGGGAGCTGTTTTTT. This sequence encodes CASSSLRDRGNTGELFF.

DNA for the CDR3: TGTGCCATCAGTGAGTCGACTCGAAAGGTTAGCTATGGCTACACCTTC. The encoded protein is CAISESTRKVSYGYTF. This sequence joins TRBV10-3 and TRBJ1-2; D ambiguous. Germline CDR1 ENHRY, CDR2 SYGVKD. V lost 0 bases and J 4 bases, leaving 15 bases between the germline ends. The CDR3 sequence is 16 residues long.

The J gene is TRBJ2-1, the V gene TRBV24-1, with 8 bases fitting TRBD2. J gave up 8 bases and V 1 base, and 12 bases lay outside the gene matches. Germline V gives CDR1 KGHDR, CDR2 SFDVKD. The CDR3 runs 17 residues. CDR3 DNA: TGTGCCACCAGTGATTTTCGGGAGGGAGGGTTGACCTATGAGCAGTTCTTC. Translated, it gives CATSDFREGGLTYEQFF.

This clone was seen a handful of times. V is TRBV5-1 and J is TRBJ2-4; 8 nucleotides match TRBD1. V gave up 1 base and J gave up 8 bases; unmatched junction bases: 5. There are 14 residues in the CDR3. The germline gives CDR1 SGHRS, CDR2 YFSETQ. CDR3 nucleotide sequence: TGCGCCAGCAGCTTGTGGGACAGGCCGGACATTCAGTACTTC. This codes for CASSLWDRPDIQYF.

The V and J genes are TRBV5-1 and TRBJ2-5; 9 nucleotides match TRBD2. Germline assignment: CDR1 SGHRS and CDR2 YFSETQ. Trimming at V came to 4 bases and at J to 4 bases, leaving 8 bases not matched to a gene. This CDR3 region has 15 residues. DNA for the CDR3: TGCGCCAGCAGCACGATATTAGCGGGAGCAGAGACCCAGTACTTC. Amino acids: CASSTILAGAETQYF. The full variable domain, rest sourced from reference TRBV5-1 and TRBJ2-5, is KAGVTQTPRYLIKTRGQQVTLSCSPISGHRSVSWYQQTPGQGLQFLFEYFSETQRNKGNFPGRFSGRQFSNSRSEMNVSTLELGDSALYLCASSTILAGAETQYFGPGTRLLVL.

This clone was seen more than once but under ten times. This chain uses TRBV30 with TRBJ1-6; no reliable D call. The ends were cut back, 0 bases at V and 0 bases at J, with 9 bases in the middle. Germline-derived CDR1 and CDR2 are GTSNPN and SVGIG (reference sequence). There are 16 residues in the CDR3. The CDR3 spells CAWSVVLSSYNSPLHF. CDR3 nucleotide sequence: TGTGCCTGGAGTGTAGTCTTGAGCTCCTATAATTCACCCCTCCACTTT.

The chain joins TRBV13 to TRBJ1-1; possibly TRBD1 for D (6 bases). Germline V gene sequence: CDR1 PRHDT, CDR2 FYEKMQ (reference sequence). This CDR3 spans 14 amino acids. V was pared by 3 bases and J by 0 bases, with 8 bases between. CDR3 in DNA: TGTGCCAGCAGCTTGACAGGTTTGAACACTGAAGCTTTCTTT. Residues: CASSLTGLNTEAFF.

V gene TRBV7-2 combines with J gene TRBJ2-7; D is unresolved. The ends were cut back, 5 bases at V and 2 bases at J, with 22 bases in the middle. The CDR3 contains 17 residues. From germline, CDR1 is SGHTA and CDR2 FQGNSA. The CDR3 nucleotides read TGTGCCAGCAGCCCCCAGTTCGGAGTTCTCGTGACCTACGAGCAGTACTTC. This gives the protein CASSPQFGVLVTYEQYF. The whole variable domain, remainder taken from reference TRBV7-2 and TRBJ2-7, is GAGVSQSPSNKVTEKGKDVELRCDPISGHTALYWYRQSLGQGLEFLIYFQGNSAPDKSGLPSDRFSAERTGGSVSTLTIQRTQQEDSAVYLCASSPQFGVLVTYEQYFGPGTRLTVT.

The chain recombines TRBV6-6 with TRBJ1-1, with 9 bases aligning to TRBD1. Unmatched junction bases numbered 11, after V lost 4 bases and J lost 5 bases. Germline CDR1 is MNHNY and CDR2 is SVGAGI (reference sequence). The CDR3 covers 16 residues. The CDR3 loop reads CASSSRDSGQGTEAFF. The CDR3 DNA is TGTGCCAGCAGTTCCCGTGACTCGGGACAGGGAACTGAAGCTTTCTTT.

This chain uses TRBV6-2 or TRBV6-3 with TRBJ1-5; D remains unclear. The CDR3 length is 15 residues. V lost 2 bases to trimming and J lost 6 bases, with 14 bases between them. Germline V lookup: CDR1 MNHEY, CDR2 SVGEGT. Here the CDR3 reads CASSYAGVAGQPQHF. In DNA, the CDR3 is TGTGCCAGCAGTTACGCCGGCGTCGCGGGTCAGCCCCAGCATTTT.

V is TRBV2 and J is TRBJ2-1; D uncertain. This CDR3 contains 12 residues. V shed 8 bases and J shed 6 bases, with 11 bases lying between them. Germline lookup yields CDR1 SNHLY and CDR2 FYNNEI. CDR3: CASAENINEQFF. The CDR3 DNA sequence: TGTGCCAGCGCGGAGAATATCAATGAGCAGTTCTTC.

The chain links TRBV7-2 to TRBJ2-1; perhaps TRBD2 as D (6 bases). Germline CDR1 SGHTA, CDR2 FQGNSA. Trimming pared 1 base from V and 5 bases from J, leaving 15 bases between. There are 16 residues in the CDR3. The CDR3 DNA reads as TGTGCCAGCAGCTTAGTTCGGGGACTTCGGAACAATGAGCAGTTCTTC. It yields the protein CASSLVRGLRNNEQFF.

This clone was counted once. The chain has TRBV9 and TRBJ1-3; D remains unclear. The germline V gene has CDR1 SGDLS and CDR2 YYNGEE. V was cut by 4 bases and J by 0 bases, with 8 bases left in between. The length of the CDR3 is 14 residues. The CDR3 here is CASSLGHSGNTIYF. The CDR3 DNA follows: TGTGCCAGCAGCCTTGGGCACTCTGGAAACACCATATATTTT. Filled out from reference TRBV9 and TRBJ1-3, the complete variable domain reads DSGVTQTPKHLITATGQRVTLRCSPRSGDLSVYWYQQSLDQGLQFLIQYYNGEERAKGNILERFSAQQFPDLHSELNLSSLELGDSALYFCASSLGHSGNTIYFGEGSWLTVV.

This rearrangement joins TRBV5-4 to TRBJ1-2, with TRBD1 matching 9 bases. The V segment lost 4 bases and the J segment 0 bases; nucleotides outside the gene matches: 4. CDR1 SGHNT and CDR2 YYREEE come from the germline V gene (reference sequence). There are 15 residues in the CDR3. CDR3 in DNA: TGTGCCAGCAGCATAGGGACAGGGACTAACTATGGCTACACCTTC. It specifies CASSIGTGTNYGYTF.

The chain is built from TRBV5-6 and TRBJ1-6, with no clear D. The CDR3 extends over 15 amino acids. CDR1 SGHDT and CDR2 YYEEEE come from the germline V gene. Trimming removed 7 bases from V and 5 bases from J, with 16 bases in between. Written as DNA, the CDR3 is TGTGCCAGCCGACCCTACAGTCCTGATAATTCACCCCTCCACTTT. It translates to CASRPYSPDNSPLHF.

The count of this clone is one. This chain uses TRBV19 with TRBJ1-1, with D unresolved. The V and J ends lost 7 bases and 1 base respectively, with 16 bases between them. Germline lookup yields CDR1 LNHDA and CDR2 SQIVND (reference sequence). CDR3 size: 15 residues. The DNA of the CDR3 is TGTGCCAGTACCTCCCAGTGGGCGGGGAACACTGAAGCTTTCTTT. This encodes CASTSQWAGNTEAFF.

The chain recombines TRBV27 with TRBJ1-4; 7 bases fit TRBD1. Germline assignment: CDR1 MNHEY and CDR2 SMNVEV (reference sequence). Losses at the gene ends were 6 bases for V and 6 bases for J; bases not matched to a gene: 4. This CDR3 comprises 13 residues. The CDR3 DNA sequence: TGTGCCAGCAGGCGGCAGGGGGATGAAAAACTGTTTTTT. Protein sequence: CASRRQGDEKLFF.

This rearrangement joins TRBV7-9 to TRBJ1-2; no clear D. V lost 1 base to trimming and J lost 8 bases, with 11 bases between them. CDR3 length: 13 residues. Germline V gene data show CDR1 as SEHNR and CDR2 as FQNEAQ (reference sequence). CDR3 sequence (DNA): TGTGCCAGCAGCTTAGAGCTAGGAGGGGGCTACACCTTC. Protein sequence: CASSLELGGGYTF.

The rearrangement links TRBV19 to TRBJ2-2; D remains ambiguous. V lost 8 bases, J lost 0 bases, and 10 bases lay in between. The CDR3 totals 14 residues. The germline gives CDR1 LNHDA, CDR2 SQIVND (reference sequence). The chain's CDR3 is CASRSRANTGELFF. The CDR3 DNA reads as TGTGCCAGTCGATCACGAGCGAACACCGGGGAGCTGTTTTTT.

The rearrangement uses TRBV28 and TRBJ2-3; 8 nucleotides line up with TRBD1. Per germline, CDR1 MDHEN and CDR2 SYDVKM. The CDR3 totals 17 residues. J was trimmed by 6 bases and V by 5 bases; bases with no gene match: 16. In nucleotides, the CDR3 is TGTGCCAGCAGTCCTCACCTTGGACAGGGAAGACACGATACGCAGTATTTT. Residues: CASSPHLGQGRHDTQYF.

CDR3 region: CASSQAVNTEAFF. In DNA, the CDR3 is TGTGCCAGCAGCCAAGCTGTGAACACTGAAGCTTTCTTT. The chain carries TRBV3-1 (or the pseudogene TRBV3-2) and TRBJ1-1; D is unclear. CDR3 length: 13 residues. The V gene lost 1 base and the J gene lost 0 bases, with 3 bases spanning the gap. In germline, CDR1 is LGHDT, CDR2 YNNKEL (reference sequence).

CDR3: CASSFLSGQAQQETQYF. CDR3 coding DNA: TGTGCCAGCAGCTTCCTCTCTGGACAGGCCCAACAAGAGACCCAGTACTTC. This chain uses TRBV11-2 with TRBJ2-5, with TRBD1 matching 7 bases. Looked up from germline, CDR1 is SGHAT and CDR2 is FQNNGV. This CDR3 region has 17 residues. The ends lost 3 bases at V and 2 bases at J; junction bases unmatched: 12.